The next 30 T cell receptor beta chains were all read from a single sample in a study of early stage breast cancer tumors. Generated by immunoSEQ multiplex PCR, the TCRdb table keeps only in-frame clones and is missing some. The sample holds 45,000 to 60,000 clones, 80% to 95% seen once. Sequenced: blood. All receptors derive from a person between 70 and 80 years old with breast cancer.

The V gene is TRBV6-5, the J gene TRBJ1-2; the D gene is possibly TRBD1 (6 bases). Germline V CDR1 and CDR2: MNHEY, SVGAGI. This CDR3 comprises 14 residues. V was trimmed by 6 bases and J by 10 bases, leaving 21 bases between them. In DNA, the CDR3 is TGTGCCAGCAGCCGCGACAGGCCCCCCAGTGTCTACACCTTC. It yields the protein CASSRDRPPSVYTF.

The CDR3 region is CAWSVSNRGIGAFF. The CDR3 nucleotides are TGTGCCTGGAGTGTAAGTAACAGGGGCATCGGAGCTTTCTTT. The chain combines TRBV30 with TRBJ1-1, with 7 bases fitting TRBD1. This CDR3 has 14 residues. V dropped 0 bases and J dropped 10; count of bases not matched to a gene: 11. CDR1 and CDR2 (germline): GTSNPN, SVGIG (reference sequence).

The gene calls are TRBV10-3 and TRBJ1-5, with no clear D. Germline CDR1 is ENHRY and CDR2 is SYGVKD. The CDR3 sequence is 16 residues long. V lost 3 bases, J lost 5 bases, and 17 bases lay in between. CDR3 coding DNA: TGTGCCATCAGTGACTTGGGAGAGGCCGGGTATCAGCCCCAGCATTTT. Protein product: CAISDLGEAGYQPQHF.

The rearrangement joins TRBV7-9 to TRBJ1-3; D remains unclear. From germline, CDR1 is SEHNR and CDR2 FQNEAQ (reference sequence). V was shortened by 6 bases and J by 4 bases, with 7 bases between the two germline ends. The CDR3 loop spans 12 amino acids. In nucleotides, the CDR3 is TGTGCCAGCAGTGACTGGGGAAACACCATATATTTT. Amino acid sequence: CASSDWGNTIYF.

The chain has TRBV4-1 and TRBJ2-7, with TRBD2 as a possible D gene (5 bases). CDR3 length: 16 amino acids. Looked up from germline, CDR1 is MGHRA and CDR2 is YSYEKL. V was clipped by 0 bases and J by 2 bases, with 14 bases between them. The CDR3 spells CASSQDGLGSPYEQYF. The CDR3 DNA sequence: TGCGCCAGCAGCCAAGACGGACTGGGGAGCCCCTACGAGCAGTACTTC.

J is TRBJ1-2 and V is TRBV9; TRBD1 is a possible D gene (6 bases). Trimming removed 0 bases at V and 2 bases at J, with 11 bases between. CDR3 length: 15 residues. Germline values: CDR1 SGDLS, CDR2 YYNGEE. The CDR3 loop reads CASSVGSQGNYGYTF. CDR3 in DNA: TGTGCCAGCAGCGTAGGCTCACAGGGAAACTATGGCTACACCTTC.

The chain links TRBV6-5 to TRBJ1-2; a possible D gene is TRBD1 (5 bases). Germline CDR1 MNHEY, CDR2 SVGAGI. V lost 2 bases and J 1 base, leaving 5 bases between the germline ends. This CDR3 contains 13 residues. CDR3 amino acids: CASSYGHNYGYTF. In DNA, the CDR3 is TGTGCCAGCAGTTACGGACATAACTATGGCTACACCTTC.

This clone was counted once. The genes are TRBV25-1 and TRBJ2-1, with D maybe TRBD2 (5 bases). Per the germline V gene, CDR1 is MGHDK and CDR2 is SYGVNS. V was pared by 3 bases and J by 5 bases, with 14 bases between. The CDR3 is made up of 15 amino acids. The CDR3: CASSDGLPGNNEQFF. CDR3 coding DNA: TGTGCCAGCAGTGACGGACTTCCCGGGAACAATGAGCAGTTCTTC.

The chain has TRBV9 and TRBJ1-3; TRBD1 agrees at 9 bases. V shed 0 bases, J shed 4 bases, and the junction held 8 bases outside the gene matches. Germline CDR1 SGDLS, CDR2 YYNGEE. This CDR3 is 17 amino acids long. In nucleotides, the CDR3 is TGTGCCAGCAGCGTAGCTCGGAACAGGGGGCGCGGAAACACCATATATTTT. Translating it yields CASSVARNRGRGNTIYF.

The chain recombines TRBV6-6 with TRBJ1-6; the D gene is possibly TRBD1 (6 bases). CDR1 MNHNY and CDR2 SVGAGI come from the germline V gene (reference sequence). This CDR3 contains 15 residues. V lost 5 bases and J 3 bases, leaving 11 bases between the germline ends. This chain's CDR3 is CASSSARGYNSPLHF. In DNA, the CDR3 is TGTGCCAGCAGTAGCGCCAGGGGCTATAATTCACCCCTCCACTTT.

The chain uses TRBV5-8 and TRBJ1-1, with D possibly matching TRBD1 (6 bases). Germline lookup yields CDR1 SGHTS and CDR2 YDEGEE. V lost 0 bases and J 2 bases, leaving 11 bases between the germline ends. This CDR3 is built from 15 residues. CDR3 loop: CASSLAWDTNTEAFF. The CDR3, as DNA: TGTGCCAGCAGCTTGGCCTGGGACACAAACACTGAAGCTTTCTTT.

J is TRBJ2-3 and V is TRBV28; D is ambiguous. The germline CDR1 and CDR2 sequences are MDHEN and SYDVKM. The length of the CDR3 is 13 residues. Trimming stripped 4 bases from V and 0 bases from J, with 5 bases between. The CDR3, as DNA: TGTGCCAGCAGTTCCTATAGCACAGATACGCAGTATTTT. This codes for CASSSYSTDTQYF.

This clone was counted once. The V call is TRBV6-5, the J call TRBJ1-2, with 9 bases identical to TRBD1. The CDR3 runs to 14 residues. Trimming at V came to 6 bases and at J to 5 bases, leaving 7 bases not matched to a gene. Looked up from germline, CDR1 is MNHEY and CDR2 is SVGAGI. The CDR3, as DNA: TGTGCCAGCAGACAGGGGGCTTCGAGGTATGGCTACACCTTC. Its translation: CASRQGASRYGYTF.

This clone has only one observation. The chain recombines TRBV7-2 with TRBJ2-4, with 14 bases lining up with TRBD2. The CDR3 length is 15 residues. J gave up 10 bases and V 3 bases, and 5 bases lay outside the gene matches. Germline CDR1 reads SGHTA; CDR2 reads FQGNSA. CDR3 in amino acids: CASSLGTSGGVIQYF. The DNA of the CDR3 is TGTGCCAGCAGCTTGGGGACTAGCGGGGGAGTAATTCAGTACTTC.

V usage is TRBV28 and J usage is TRBJ1-2; 7 bases are shared with TRBD1. The CDR3 loop spans 15 amino acids. J gave up 3 bases and V 6 bases, and 10 bases lay outside the gene matches. Germline V gene lookup returns CDR1 MDHEN and CDR2 SYDVKM. The DNA of the CDR3 is TGTGCCAGCAGGGTAACAGGGGTAAGGGACTATGGCTACACCTTC. This translates into CASRVTGVRDYGYTF.

This clone was seen only once. V is TRBV7-3 and J is TRBJ1-1; D unclear. Trimming stripped 1 base from V and 0 bases from J, with 9 bases between. The CDR3 sequence is 15 residues long. CDR1 and CDR2 (germline): SGHTA, FQGTGA. This chain's CDR3 is CASSLMGAMNTEAFF. The CDR3 coding sequence is TGTGCCAGCAGCTTAATGGGCGCTATGAACACTGAAGCTTTCTTT.

Turning to this clone: At one end the junction does not follow the germline gene, possibly because of a read error. V is TRBV11-3 and J is TRBJ1-1; D may be TRBD1 (6 bases). This CDR3 spans 15 amino acids. Germline V gene lookup returns CDR1 SGHNT and CDR2 YENEEA. CDR3 sequence: CASSLEGTGQTEAFF. The CDR3 coding sequence is TGTGCCAGCAGCCTAGAGGGCACAGGGCAAACTGAAGCTTTCTTT.

This rearrangement joins TRBV11-2 to TRBJ2-3, with D unclear. V dropped 0 bases and J dropped 2 bases, with 9 bases sitting between them. This CDR3 contains 15 residues. Per the germline V gene, CDR1 is SGHAT and CDR2 is FQNNGV. CDR3: CASSLEWQSTDTQYF. The DNA for the CDR3 is TGTGCCAGCAGCTTAGAGTGGCAATCCACAGATACGCAGTATTTT.

V gene TRBV6-4 combines with J gene TRBJ1-5; a weak D match, TRBD1 (5 bases). CDR3 length equals 12 residues. The V end lost 11 bases, the J end lost 7 bases, and 15 bases lay between the germline ends. Germline lookup yields CDR1 MRHNA and CDR2 SNTAGT. Here the CDR3 reads CALLLGRQPQHF. CDR3 coding DNA: TGTGCCCTCCTCCTGGGGCGGCAGCCCCAGCATTTT.

This clone was detected once. The chain employs TRBV7-9 and TRBJ1-2, with TRBD1 as a possible D gene (6 bases). The germline V gene has CDR1 SEHNR and CDR2 FQNEAQ (reference sequence). V gave up 0 bases and J gave up 7 bases, with 12 bases separating them. The CDR3 has 14 residues. The CDR3 protein is CASSLAAGVSGYTF. DNA for the CDR3: TGTGCCAGCAGCTTAGCCGCAGGGGTTAGTGGCTACACCTTC.

The V call is TRBV18, the J call TRBJ1-2, with 8 bases fitting TRBD1. Trimming removed 5 bases from V and 6 bases from J; junction bases left unmatched: 14. There are 16 residues in the CDR3. Germline V gene data show CDR1 as KGHSH and CDR2 as LQKENI. DNA for the CDR3: TGTGCCAGCTCATCGACTCCAGGGGGCGAGGCTAATGGCTACACCTTC. The encoded protein is CASSSTPGGEANGYTF.

The V and J genes are TRBV30 and TRBJ2-5, with 11 bases fitting TRBD2. CDR1 and CDR2 (germline): GTSNPN, SVGIG (reference sequence). V gave up 4 bases and J gave up 4 bases; unmatched junction bases: 11. This CDR3 region has 16 residues. The CDR3 protein is CAWTLTSGGRRETQYF. CDR3 DNA: TGTGCCTGGACTCTAACTAGCGGGGGCCGAAGAGAGACCCAGTACTTC.

The V call is TRBV4-1, the J call TRBJ2-7, with 11 bases fitting TRBD2. The junction had 5 bases not matched to a gene; V was cut back by 1 base and J by 0 bases. The CDR3 has 17 amino acids. Germline CDR1 reads MGHRA; CDR2 reads YSYEKL. CDR3 residues: CASSQVASGGSSYEQYF. The CDR3 DNA is TGCGCCAGCAGCCAAGTGGCTAGCGGGGGGAGCTCCTACGAGCAGTACTTC.

This rearrangement joins TRBV7-9 to TRBJ2-7; 11 bases map to TRBD1. This CDR3 is built from 16 residues. Germline V gene lookup returns CDR1 SEHNR and CDR2 FQNEAQ (reference sequence). The junction had 17 bases not matched to a gene; V was cut back by 5 bases and J by 11 bases. Here the CDR3 reads CASSPGGQGAVGGEYF. CDR3 sequence (DNA): TGTGCCAGCAGCCCTGGTGGACAGGGGGCGGTGGGAGGGGAGTACTTC.

The gene calls are TRBV13 and TRBJ2-7; weak D call: TRBD2 (7 bases). The CDR3 runs to 16 residues. Looked up from germline, CDR1 is PRHDT and CDR2 is FYEKMQ (reference sequence). The ends were cut back, 5 bases at V and 7 bases at J, with 24 bases in the middle. The CDR3 nucleotides read TGTGCCAGCAGCCGCCGAAGGGGGGGGGCTTCGTGGGAGCAGTACTTC. This gives the protein CASSRRRGGASWEQYF.

The chain combines TRBV27 with TRBJ1-2; TRBD1 agrees at 10 bases. Germline CDR1 reads MNHEY; CDR2 reads SMNVEV (reference sequence). The CDR3 extends over 14 amino acids. After removal of 6 bases from V and 8 bases from J, the junction contained 9 bases not matched to a gene. CDR3 sequence (DNA): TGTGCCAGCAGGGGGGCCCGGGACAGGGGAGGCTACACCTTC. This translates into CASRGARDRGGYTF.

V and J are TRBV9 and TRBJ1-4; 9 bases map to TRBD1. Germline CDR1 reads SGDLS; CDR2 reads YYNGEE. This CDR3 is built from 18 residues. V trimming: 3 bases; J trimming: 5 bases; junction bases outside the gene matches: 14. CDR3 residues: CASSARDREWSGNEKLFF. DNA of the CDR3: TGTGCCAGCAGCGCAAGGGACAGGGAGTGGTCGGGAAATGAAAAACTGTTTTTT.

The chain couples TRBV30 to TRBJ2-7; maybe TRBD2 (7 bases). This CDR3 spans 13 amino acids. Per germline, CDR1 GTSNPN and CDR2 SVGIG (reference sequence). Trimming removed 2 bases from V and 2 bases from J, with 10 bases in between. The CDR3 spells CAWSKGGTYEQYF. In DNA form, the CDR3 reads TGTGCCTGGAGTAAGGGGGGGACCTACGAGCAGTACTTC.

The chain combines TRBV19 with TRBJ1-5; D is ambiguous. The CDR3 has 14 residues. Germline V gene sequence: CDR1 LNHDA, CDR2 SQIVND (reference sequence). Between the trimmed V and J ends, which lost 2 bases and 6 bases, there was a span of 11 bases. In DNA, the CDR3 is TGTGCCAGTAGTATAAGCGGCAGGCCTCAGCCCCAGCATTTT. Translating gives CASSISGRPQPQHF.

The gene calls are TRBV7-2 and TRBJ2-7, with TRBD1 identical over 7 bases. The CDR3 contains 13 residues. The V gene's germline CDR1 is SGHTA and CDR2 FQGNSA. The ends lost 4 bases at V and 2 bases at J; junction bases unmatched: 2. Here the CDR3 reads CASSSGQTYEQYF. The CDR3 DNA sequence: TGTGCCAGCAGCTCGGGACAGACCTACGAGCAGTACTTC.